These 10 T cell receptor beta chains originate from one sample sequenced in a study of identical twins. TCRdb recomputed calls from the 5' RACE reads with MiXCR, one row per CDR3 protein. The sample lists fewer than 650,000 distinct CDR3 sequences; roughly 7.2% were seen once. This sample was also put to use in a study of yellow fever vaccine responses in identical twins.

The sequenced material came from PBMCs. The receptors come from a woman under 30 in good health.

The sample holds a few counts of this clonotype. The chain combines TRBV4-1 with TRBJ1-1, with D uncertain. Trimming removed 6 bases at V and 7 bases at J, with 12 bases between. CDR3 length: 12 amino acids. Germline lookup yields CDR1 MGHRA and CDR2 YSYEKL. CDR3 DNA: TGCGCCAGCAGTAACCTAAGTCATGAAGCTTTCTTT. It specifies CASSNLSHEAFF.

The V and J genes are TRBV10-2 and TRBJ2-1; no clear D gene. Germline V lookup: CDR1 WSHSY, CDR2 SAAADI. Trimming stripped 0 bases from V and 3 bases from J, with 6 bases between. This CDR3 region has 14 residues. CDR3 protein: CASSESKNYNEQFF. The CDR3 DNA reads as TGCGCCAGCAGTGAGTCGAAGAACTACAATGAGCAGTTCTTC.

This clonotype showed up just a few times. Here the CDR3 reads CASRTTVAGNQPQHF. CDR3 nucleotides: TGTGCCAGCAGAACGACAGTAGCCGGCAATCAGCCCCAGCATTTT. This chain joins TRBV6-1 and TRBJ1-5; possible D gene TRBD1, 5 bases. V lost 6 bases, J lost 2 bases, and 14 bases lay in between. The V gene's germline CDR1 is MNHNS and CDR2 SASEGT. CDR3 length: 15 amino acids.

The table lists this clonotype with many counts. This chain uses TRBV20-1 with TRBJ2-2; TRBD2 matches 11 bases. The germline V gene has CDR1 DFQATT and CDR2 SNEGSKA (reference sequence). CDR3 length: 16 residues. J was trimmed by 2 bases and V by 2 bases; bases with no gene match: 4. CDR3 residues: CSARSGTSGNTGELFF. CDR3 sequence (DNA): TGCAGTGCTAGAAGCGGGACTAGCGGTAACACCGGGGAGCTGTTTTTT.

This clonotype was observed at least ten times. The V and J genes are TRBV2 and TRBJ1-2; perhaps TRBD1 as D (6 bases). Germline-derived CDR1 and CDR2 are SNHLY and FYNNEI. CDR3 length: 11 residues. V dropped 7 bases and J dropped 7 bases, with 10 bases sitting between them. The CDR3 coding sequence is TGTGCCAGCAACGGGGACATTGGCTACACCTTC. Its translation is CASNGDIGYTF.

V gene TRBV2 combines with J gene TRBJ2-2, with D perhaps TRBD1 or TRBD2 (7 bases each). The CDR3 covers 15 residues. With 4 bases removed from V and 3 bases from J, the gap between germline ends came to 12 bases. The germline gives CDR1 SNHLY, CDR2 FYNNEI. The CDR3: CASSGQGGDTGELFF. CDR3 DNA sequence: TGTGCCAGCAGTGGACAGGGAGGGGACACCGGGGAGCTGTTTTTT. Full variable domain (remainder filled in from reference TRBV2 and TRBJ2-2): EPEVTQTPSHQVTQMGQEVILRCVPISNHLYFYWYRQILGQKVEFLVSFYNNEISEKSEIFDDQFSVERPDGSNFTLKIRSTKLEDSAMYFCASSGQGGDTGELFFGEGSRLTVL.

The chain uses TRBV6-5 and TRBJ2-2, with D unresolved. Germline values: CDR1 MNHEY, CDR2 SVGAGI. Trimming cost V 4 bases and J 8 bases, with 26 bases left between them. This CDR3 contains 18 residues. The CDR3 region has the DNA TGTGCCAGCAGTTCGCGACCCTCTACGACTCTAATCGGGGGGGAGCTGTTTTTT. Translating gives CASSSRPSTTLIGGELFF.

In DNA form, the CDR3 reads TGTGCCAGCAGCTTACGACGAGCTCTAGCGGGAGAAGAGACCCAGTACTTC. It encodes CASSLRRALAGEETQYF. The rearrangement links TRBV7-2 to TRBJ2-5; 10 bases align to TRBD2. The germline gives CDR1 SGHTA, CDR2 FQGNSA. The CDR3 has 17 amino acids. The V segment lost 2 bases and the J segment 3 bases; nucleotides outside the gene matches: 9.

This clonotype was recorded at least ten times. The gene calls are TRBV5-1 and TRBJ2-1; the match to TRBD1 covers 7 bases. The germline V gene encodes CDR1 SGHRS and CDR2 YFSETQ. This CDR3 comprises 17 residues. V trimming: 4 bases; J trimming: 6 bases; junction bases outside the gene matches: 16. The CDR3 sequence: CASSPTGIGHWGNEQFF. In DNA form, the CDR3 reads TGCGCCAGCAGCCCGACAGGGATCGGGCATTGGGGCAATGAGCAGTTCTTC. The whole variable domain, remainder taken from reference TRBV5-1 and TRBJ2-1, is KAGVTQTPRYLIKTRGQQVTLSCSPISGHRSVSWYQQTPGQGLQFLFEYFSETQRNKGNFPGRFSGRQFSNSRSEMNVSTLELGDSALYLCASSPTGIGHWGNEQFFGPGTRLTVL.

This clonotype was seen repeatedly, ten times or more. The chain is built from TRBV5-1 and TRBJ2-1, with 9 positions matching TRBD1. There are 16 residues in the CDR3. With V trimmed by 3 bases and J by 3 bases, 7 bases remained unmatched. Germline CDR1 reads SGHRS; CDR2 reads YFSETQ. For the CDR3, the DNA is TGCGCCAGCAGCTCGGGGGACAGGGCTCTCTACAATGAGCAGTTCTTC. This gives the protein CASSSGDRALYNEQFF. Supplemented by reference TRBV5-1 and TRBJ2-1, the full variable domain reads KAGVTQTPRYLIKTRGQQVTLSCSPISGHRSVSWYQQTPGQGLQFLFEYFSETQRNKGNFPGRFSGRQFSNSRSEMNVSTLELGDSALYLCASSSGDRALYNEQFFGPGTRLTVL.